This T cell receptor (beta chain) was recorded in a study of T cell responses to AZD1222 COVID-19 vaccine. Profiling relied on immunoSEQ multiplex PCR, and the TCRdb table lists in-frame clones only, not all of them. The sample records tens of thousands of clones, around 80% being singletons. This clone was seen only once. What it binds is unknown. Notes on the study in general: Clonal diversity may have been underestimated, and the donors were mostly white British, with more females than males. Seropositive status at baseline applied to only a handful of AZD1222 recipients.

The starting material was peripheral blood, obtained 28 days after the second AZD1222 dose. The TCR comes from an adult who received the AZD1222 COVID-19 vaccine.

The CDR3 nucleotides read TGTGCCAGCAGACGGACAGGTTTTTCCCCCCTCCACTTT. Translated, it gives CASRRTGFSPLHF. The chain employs TRBV6-5 and TRBJ1-6, with TRBD1 matching 7 bases. There are 13 residues in the CDR3. Trimming cost V 6 bases and J 13 bases; bases outside gene matches: 9. Germline loops: CDR1 MNHEY, CDR2 SVGAGI.